The rows below give T cell receptor beta chains drawn from one sample of a study of post-analysis software for immune sequencing data. TCRdb analysed the PCR reads with MiXCR anew, one entry per CDR3 protein. The data show about 620,000 distinct CDR3 sequences, roughly 40% seen once. The sequenced material came from blood. These receptor sequences come from a girl aged 5-17 years with multiple sclerosis. CDR3s include the opening cysteine and the closing phenylalanine or tryptophan. D genes are given only for firm matches. Size values are once, few and many counts, or a class for expanded clones, and some rows have none.

TRBJ2-7 | TRBV3-1 | few | - | CASSPSISYEQYF | TGTGCCAGCAGCCCAAGCATCTCCTACGAGCAGTACTTC
TRBJ2-1 | TRBV5-1 | few | - | CASSLRSGNNEQFF | TGCGCCAGCAGCTTGAGAAGCGGAAACAATGAGCAGTTCTTC
TRBJ2-7 | TRBV12-3/TRBV12-4 | - | - | CVSRDNENYEQYF | TGTGTCAGCAGGGATAATGAGAACTACGAGCAGTACTTC
TRBJ1-1 | TRBV29-1 | - | - | CSVPPNTEAFF | TGCAGCGTGCCACCAAACACTGAAGCTTTCTTT
TRBJ1-1 | TRBV12-3/TRBV12-4 | - | - | CASSLAGPMNTEAFF | TGTGCCAGCAGTTTGGCCGGACCCATGAACACTGAAGCTTTCTTT
TRBJ2-3 | TRBV14 | - | - | CASSQEEGRDSTDTQYF | TGTGCCAGCAGCCAAGAAGAAGGGAGAGACTCCACAGATACGCAGTATTTT
TRBJ2-5 | TRBV5-1 | many | TRBD2 | CASSLTSGGTFRETQYF | TGCGCCAGCAGCTTGACTAGCGGGGGGACGTTCAGGGAGACCCAGTACTTC
TRBJ2-1 | TRBV9 | few | - | CASSAGSNNEQFF | TGTGCCAGCAGCGCCGGGAGTAACAATGAGCAGTTCTTC
TRBJ2-7 | TRBV28 | - | TRBD1 | CASRRSGTGGYEQYF | TGTGCCAGCAGGCGATCCGGGACAGGGGGCTACGAGCAGTACTTC
TRBJ2-1 | TRBV12-3/TRBV12-4 | - | - | CASSLGHRYNEQFF | TGTGCCAGCAGCTTAGGACACCGTTACAATGAGCAGTTCTTC
TRBJ2-3 | TRBV6-1 | - | TRBD1 | CASSERQGTSTDTQYF | TGTGCCAGCAGTGAAAGACAGGGGACTAGCACAGATACGCAGTATTTT
TRBJ2-7 | TRBV7-9 | - | - | CASSPTGLLDEQYF | TGTGCCAGCAGCCCCACGGGGTTGCTCGACGAGCAGTACTTC
TRBJ2-7 | TRBV10-3 | few | - | CAISDYEHYEQYF | TGTGCCATCAGTGATTACGAGCACTACGAGCAGTACTTC
TRBJ2-5 | TRBV10-3 | once | - | CAISDQVQETQYF | TGTGCCATCAGTGACCAGGTCCAAGAGACCCAGTACTTC
TRBJ2-3 | TRBV20-1 | - | TRBD1 | CSARQGALDTQYF | TGCAGTGCTCGACAGGGGGCCCTAGATACGCAGTATTTT
TRBJ2-5 | TRBV28 | few | TRBD2 | CASSPSGSTQETQYF | TGTGCCAGCAGTCCTAGCGGGAGCACTCAAGAGACCCAGTACTTC
TRBJ2-7 | TRBV12-3/TRBV12-4 | few | - | CASSISESSYEQYF | TGTGCCAGCAGCATTAGCGAGAGCTCCTACGAGCAGTACTTC
TRBJ1-2 | TRBV2 | - | - | CASSEVLGGTLPYGYTF | TGTGCCAGCAGTGAAGTACTCGGGGGGACTCTCCCCTATGGCTACACCTTC
TRBJ1-1 | TRBV7-8 | - | TRBD1 | CASSLVGDSRGTGLNTEAFF | TGTGCCAGCAGCTTAGTAGGAGACAGCCGCGGGACAGGTTTAAACACTGAAGCTTTCTTT
TRBJ1-2 | TRBV12-3/TRBV12-4 | many | - | CASSLAKGVNYGYTF | TGTGCCAGCAGTTTAGCGAAGGGAGTTAACTATGGCTACACCTTC
TRBJ1-2 | TRBV5-1 | - | - | CASSRSPRETNYGYTF | TGCGCCAGCAGCCGCTCCCCCAGGGAAACAAACTATGGCTACACCTTC
TRBJ1-2 | TRBV5-1 | - | - | CASSHRGSLVGYTF | TGCGCCAGCAGTCACCGGGGCAGCCTCGTGGGCTACACCTTC